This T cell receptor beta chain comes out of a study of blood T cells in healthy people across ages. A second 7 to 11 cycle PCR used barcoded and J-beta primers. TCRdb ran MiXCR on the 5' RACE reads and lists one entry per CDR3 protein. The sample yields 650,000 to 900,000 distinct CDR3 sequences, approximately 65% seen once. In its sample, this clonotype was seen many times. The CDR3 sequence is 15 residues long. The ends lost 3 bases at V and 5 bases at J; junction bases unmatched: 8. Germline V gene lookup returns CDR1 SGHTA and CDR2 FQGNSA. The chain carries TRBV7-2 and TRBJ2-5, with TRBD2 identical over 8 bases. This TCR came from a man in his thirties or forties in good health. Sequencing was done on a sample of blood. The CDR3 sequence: CASSFPSGGGETQYF. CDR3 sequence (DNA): TGTGCCAGCAGCTTCCCGAGCGGGGGCGGGGAGACCCAGTACTTC.